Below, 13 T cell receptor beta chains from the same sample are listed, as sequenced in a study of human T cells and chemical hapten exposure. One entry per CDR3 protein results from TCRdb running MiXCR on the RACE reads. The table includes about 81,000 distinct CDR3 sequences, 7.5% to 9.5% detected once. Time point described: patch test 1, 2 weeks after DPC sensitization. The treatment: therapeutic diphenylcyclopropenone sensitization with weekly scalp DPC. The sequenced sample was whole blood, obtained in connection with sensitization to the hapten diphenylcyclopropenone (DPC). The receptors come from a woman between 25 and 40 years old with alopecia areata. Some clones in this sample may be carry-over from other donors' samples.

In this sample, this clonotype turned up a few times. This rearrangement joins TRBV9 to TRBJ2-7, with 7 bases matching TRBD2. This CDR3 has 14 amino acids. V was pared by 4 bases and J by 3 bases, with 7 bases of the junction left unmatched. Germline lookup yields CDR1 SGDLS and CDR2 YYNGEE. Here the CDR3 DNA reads TGTGCCAGCAGCCCGACTAGCACAGGCTACGAGCAGTACTTC. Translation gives CASSPTSTGYEQYF.

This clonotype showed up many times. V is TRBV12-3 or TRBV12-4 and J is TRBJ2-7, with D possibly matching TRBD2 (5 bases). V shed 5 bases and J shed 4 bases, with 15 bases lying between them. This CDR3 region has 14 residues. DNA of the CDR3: TGTGCCAGCAGTCTCCTAGGACTGCCGTACGAGCAGTACTTC. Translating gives CASSLLGLPYEQYF.

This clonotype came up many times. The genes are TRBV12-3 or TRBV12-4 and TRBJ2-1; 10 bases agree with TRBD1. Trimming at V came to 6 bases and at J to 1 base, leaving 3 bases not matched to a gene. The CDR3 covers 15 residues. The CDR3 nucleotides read TGTGCCAGCAGGGACAGGGGGTCGTCCTACAATGAGCAGTTCTTC. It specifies CASRDRGSSYNEQFF.

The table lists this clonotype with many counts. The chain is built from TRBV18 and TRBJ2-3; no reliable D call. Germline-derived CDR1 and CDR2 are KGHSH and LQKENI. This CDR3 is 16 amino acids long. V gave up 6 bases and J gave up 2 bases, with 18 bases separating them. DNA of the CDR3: TGTGCCAGCTCGCGATTCGATGGATTTACCACAGATACGCAGTATTTT. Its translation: CASSRFDGFTTDTQYF.

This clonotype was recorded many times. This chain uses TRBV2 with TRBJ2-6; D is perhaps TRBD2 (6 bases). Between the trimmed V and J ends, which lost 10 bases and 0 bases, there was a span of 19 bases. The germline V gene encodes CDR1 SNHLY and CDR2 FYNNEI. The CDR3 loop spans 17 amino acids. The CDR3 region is CATLANRPYSGANVLTF. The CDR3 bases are TGTGCCACCCTAGCGAACAGGCCCTACTCTGGGGCCAACGTCCTGACTTTC.

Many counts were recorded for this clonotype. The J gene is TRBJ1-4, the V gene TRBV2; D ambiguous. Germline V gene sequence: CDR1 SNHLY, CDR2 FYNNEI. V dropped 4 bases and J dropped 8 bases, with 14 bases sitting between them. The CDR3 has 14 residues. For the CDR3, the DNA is TGTGCCAGCAGTGTGGTCAATATAGCCGAAAAACTGTTTTTT. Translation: CASSVVNIAEKLFF.

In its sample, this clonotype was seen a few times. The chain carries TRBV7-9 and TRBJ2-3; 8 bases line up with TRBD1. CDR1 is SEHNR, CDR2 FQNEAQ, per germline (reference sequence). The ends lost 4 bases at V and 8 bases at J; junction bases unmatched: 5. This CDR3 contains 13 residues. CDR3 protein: CASSSAGQGTQYF. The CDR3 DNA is TGTGCCAGCAGCTCGGCCGGACAGGGTACGCAGTATTTT.

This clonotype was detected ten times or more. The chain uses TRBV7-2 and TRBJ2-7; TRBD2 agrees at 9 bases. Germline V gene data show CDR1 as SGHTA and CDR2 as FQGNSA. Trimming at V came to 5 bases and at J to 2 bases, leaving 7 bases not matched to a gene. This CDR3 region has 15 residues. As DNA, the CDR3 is TGTGCCAGCAGCCCGATAGCGGGGGCTACCTACGAGCAGTACTTC. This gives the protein CASSPIAGATYEQYF.

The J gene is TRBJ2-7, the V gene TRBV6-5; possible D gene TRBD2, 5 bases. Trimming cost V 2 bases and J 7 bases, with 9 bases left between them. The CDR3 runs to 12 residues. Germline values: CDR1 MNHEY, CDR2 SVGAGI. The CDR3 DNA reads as TGTGCCAGCAGTTACGGTGGCGGGGAGCAGTACTTC. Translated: CASSYGGGEQYF.

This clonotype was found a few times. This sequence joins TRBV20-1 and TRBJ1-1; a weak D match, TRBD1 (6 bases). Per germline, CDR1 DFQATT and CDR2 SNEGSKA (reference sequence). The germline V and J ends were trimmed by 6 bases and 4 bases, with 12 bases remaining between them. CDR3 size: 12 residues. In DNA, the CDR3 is TGCAGTGCCCCGGACAGATTCACTGAAGCTTTCTTT. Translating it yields CSAPDRFTEAFF.

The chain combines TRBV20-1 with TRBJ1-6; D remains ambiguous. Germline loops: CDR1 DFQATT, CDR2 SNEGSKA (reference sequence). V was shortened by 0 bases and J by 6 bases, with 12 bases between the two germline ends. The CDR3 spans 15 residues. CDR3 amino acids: CSARDHRALNSPLHF. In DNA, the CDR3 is TGCAGTGCTAGAGATCATAGGGCTCTTAATTCACCCCTCCACTTT.

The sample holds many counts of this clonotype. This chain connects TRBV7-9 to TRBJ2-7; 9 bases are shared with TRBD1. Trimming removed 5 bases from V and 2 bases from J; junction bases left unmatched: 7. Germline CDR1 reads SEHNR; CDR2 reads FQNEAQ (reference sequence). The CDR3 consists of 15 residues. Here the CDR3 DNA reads TGTGCCAGCAGCCCCGGGACAGGGTTCCCCTACGAGCAGTACTTC. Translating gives CASSPGTGFPYEQYF. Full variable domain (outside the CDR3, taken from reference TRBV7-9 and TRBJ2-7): DTGVSQNPRHKITKRGQNVTFRCDPISEHNRLYWYRQTLGQGPEFLTYFQNEAQLEKSRLLSDRFSAERPKGSFSTLEIQRTEQGDSAMYLCASSPGTGFPYEQYFGPGTRLTVT.

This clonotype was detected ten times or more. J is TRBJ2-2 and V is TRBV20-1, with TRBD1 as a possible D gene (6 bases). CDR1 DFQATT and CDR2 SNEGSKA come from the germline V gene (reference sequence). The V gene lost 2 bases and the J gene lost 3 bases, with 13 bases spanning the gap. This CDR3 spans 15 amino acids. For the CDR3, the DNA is TGCAGTGCTAGATACCTGGGGGCAGACACCGGGGAGCTGTTTTTT. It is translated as CSARYLGADTGELFF.